A selection of T cell receptor beta chains follows, all from one sample in a study of PD-1 blockade in classical Hodgkin lymphoma. Data came from immunoSEQ multiplex PCR; TCRdb stores just in-frame clones and leaves some out. The sample lists some 45,000 clones; roughly 78% were seen once. This specimen was peripheral blood mononuclear cells (PBMCs), taken before the fourth cycle of nivolumab. The receptors derive from a human donor with classical Hodgkin lymphoma. Each CDR3 is given with its conserved first and last residue. A D gene is named only where the DNA matches it firmly. Part of the rows lack a size; the others show once, few, many or a class for expanded clones.

>TRBD1|TRBV28|TRBJ1-2|-
TGTGCCAGCAGTTTACCCGGGACAGGGAAGACTCGGGGCTACACCTTC
CASSLPGTGKTRGYTF
>-|TRBV11-3|TRBJ2-3|-
TGTGCCAGCAGCTTATTTCGCGGAACAGATACGCAGTATTTT
CASSLFRGTDTQYF
>-|TRBV12-5|TRBJ1-2|-
TGTGCTAGTGGTTTGGAAGAGGGGGGCTATGGCTACACCTTC
CASGLEEGGYGYTF
>-|TRBV5-1|TRBJ1-2|-
TGCGCCAGCAGTTCTCTTGGGGTCAGGGTTGGCTACACCTTC
CASSSLGVRVGYTF
>-|TRBV5-1|TRBJ1-6|-
TGCGCCAGCAGCTACTCCAGGGGATCGAATTCACCCCTCCACTTT
CASSYSRGSNSPLHF
>-|TRBV4-3|TRBJ2-7|-
TGCGCCAGCAGCCAAGGCAGGCAGGGACCCTACGAGCAGTACTTC
CASSQGRQGPYEQYF
>-|TRBV19|TRBJ1-2|-
TGTGCCAGTAGGGCACTGGGCTCGGATGGCTACACCTTC
CASRALGSDGYTF
>TRBD2|TRBV9|TRBJ2-5|-
TGTGCCAGCAGCGTAAGCCCGGGGGGGCCAGGGAAAGAGACCCAGTACTTC
CASSVSPGGPGKETQYF
>-|TRBV5-6|TRBJ1-1|-
TGTGCCAGCAGCTTGTACAGGCGGGGGACTGAAGCTTTCTTT
CASSLYRRGTEAFF
>-|TRBV10-3|TRBJ1-1|-
TGTGCCCACGCCGAGGGACCCGAAAGGGCTGAAGCTTTCTTT
CAHAEGPERAEAFF
>-|TRBV2|TRBJ2-1|-
TGTGCCAGCAGCCCTCGACGGAGCTCCTACAATGAGCAGTTCTTC
CASSPRRSSYNEQFF
>TRBD1|TRBV7-2|TRBJ2-3|-
TGTGCCAGCAGCTTCCAGACAGGGGGCGCAGATACGCAGTATTTT
CASSFQTGGADTQYF
>-|TRBV7-2|TRBJ2-7|-
TGTGCCAGCAGCTCCAATAGGTACGAGCAGTACTTC
CASSSNRYEQYF
>-|TRBV7-2|TRBJ1-5|-
TGTGCCAGCAGCTTTAGCGCAGTTAGCAATCAGCCCCAGCATTTT
CASSFSAVSNQPQHF
>-|TRBV2|TRBJ2-5|many
TGTGCCAGCAGTTCTATGACAGGTGAAGAGACCCAGTACTTC
CASSSMTGEETQYF
>-|TRBV30|TRBJ2-5|-
TGTGCCTGGAGTGTCGGAGAGACCCAGTACTTC
CAWSVGETQYF
>-|TRBV7-2|TRBJ2-5|-
TGTGCCAGCAGCTTAGAAGGGGCGGGGACCCAGTACTTC
CASSLEGAGTQYF
>TRBD2|TRBV18|TRBJ2-1|-
TGTGCCAGCTCACCACCGAGCGGGGGTAACAATGAGCAGTTCTTC
CASSPPSGGNNEQFF
>-|TRBV6-4|TRBJ1-1|-
TGTGCCAGCAGTTCACGGGAGAACACTGAAGCTTTCTTT
CASSSRENTEAFF
>-|TRBV2|TRBJ1-2|-
TGTGCCAGCAGTGAGGGAGGGCAGGGCTTTAGCTTCGGCTATGGCTACACCTTC
CASSEGGQGFSFGYGYTF
>TRBD1|TRBV5-8|TRBJ2-1|-
TGTGCCAGCAGCTCAACCGGGACAGGTTGGGTTAATGAGCAGTTCTTC
CASSSTGTGWVNEQFF
>-|TRBV18|TRBJ2-1|-
TGTGCCAGCTCACCTGGAGGGGGGGTATACAATGAGCAGTTCTTC
CASSPGGGVYNEQFF
>-|TRBV2|TRBJ2-3|-
TGTGCCAGCAGTGAATTCGTAGGAAATACGCAGTATTTT
CASSEFVGNTQYF
>-|TRBV11-3|TRBJ2-2|-
TGTGCCAGCAGCTTAGATTGGGGGACCGGGGAGCTGTTTTTT
CASSLDWGTGELFF
>TRBD1|TRBV18|TRBJ1-1|-
TGTGCCAGCTCACCACAGGGGGCTGGGGTCATGAACACTGAAGCTTTCTTT
CASSPQGAGVMNTEAFF
>TRBD1|TRBV19|TRBJ1-2|-
TGTGCCAGTAGTATAATGCCGGGACAGGCGGGCCATGGCTACACCTTC
CASSIMPGQAGHGYTF
>-|TRBV19|TRBJ1-4|-
TGTGCCAGTAGTATTCAGCTTCGGGAAAAACTGTTTTTT
CASSIQLREKLFF
>TRBD1|TRBV7-3|TRBJ2-5|-
TGTGCCAGCAGCTTATTGGGGACAGGGCGAGAGACCCAGTACTTC
CASSLLGTGRETQYF
>-|TRBV5-6|TRBJ2-7|-
TGTGCCAGCAGCTTGTTATGGGACGAGCAGTACTTC
CASSLLWDEQYF
>TRBD1|TRBV7-2|TRBJ1-1|-
TGTGCCAGCAGCTTAGATGGGGGGACAGGGGAATCAGCTTTCTTT
CASSLDGGTGESAFF
>-|TRBV19|TRBJ1-1|once
TGTGCCAGTAGTATGGGGGGAATTGAAGCTTTCTTT
CASSMGGIEAFF
>-|TRBV6-1|TRBJ2-1|-
TGTGCCAGCAGTGTCGGGGAGGTGAGGGACAATGAGCAGTTCTTC
CASSVGEVRDNEQFF
>-|TRBV5-6|TRBJ2-7|-
TGTGCCAGCAACTTACTCGAGGTCCAGGGGAACGAGCAGTACTTC
CASNLLEVQGNEQYF
>-|TRBV5-1|TRBJ2-7|-
TGCGCCAGCACCGTCGGGGCGACACCGGACAGTACCTACGAGCAGTACTTC
CASTVGATPDSTYEQYF
>TRBD1|TRBV19|TRBJ2-2|-
TGTGCCAGTAGTATAGCCGGGACAGCGAACACCGGGGAGCTGTTTTTT
CASSIAGTANTGELFF
>TRBD2|TRBV9|TRBJ2-1|-
TGTGCCAGCAGCGTAGACGACGGAGCGGGGGGATTTTTGGGCTCCTACAATGAGCAGTTCTTC
CASSVDDGAGGFLGSYNEQFF
>-|TRBV6-5|TRBJ2-7|-
TGTGCCAGCAGTTACTCGAGCAGGAGCGAGCAGTACTTC
CASSYSSRSEQYF
>-|TRBV18|TRBJ1-2|-
TGTGCCAGCTCCCCAACCCAGGAAGTCTATGGCTACACCTTC
CASSPTQEVYGYTF
>-|TRBV27|TRBJ1-1|-
TGTGCCAGCAGTTTGAAGATGAACACTGAAGCTTTCTTT
CASSLKMNTEAFF
>-|TRBV6-5|TRBJ2-6|-
TGTGCCAGCAGTTACGGGGGCAGGGCTGGGGCCAACGTCCTGACTTTC
CASSYGGRAGANVLTF
>-|TRBV18|TRBJ1-5|-
TGTGCCAGCTCACCAGGGGTTAGCAATCAGCCCCAGCATTTT
CASSPGVSNQPQHF
>-|TRBV2|TRBJ1-2|-
TGTGCCAGCAGTGCGCAGAGCTCGGACACCTCCTATGGCTACACCTTC
CASSAQSSDTSYGYTF
>TRBD1|TRBV4-3|TRBJ1-5|-
TGCGCCAGCAGCCAAAGTTGGACAGGGGCACAGCCCCAGCATTTT
CASSQSWTGAQPQHF